A single sample is the source of the 2 T cell receptor beta chains below, sequenced in a study of CD8+ T cells in alopecia areata. The sequencing template was cDNA reverse transcribed from extracted RNA. Measured with immunoSEQ multiplex PCR; TCRdb has only the in-frame clones, and not every one. The table lists 150,000 to 200,000 clones, about 65% of them singletons, with roughly 1.3% in the top ten. Sample treatment: oral pan-JAK inhibitor, 5-10 mg twice daily. Sequencing used CD4+ T cells sorted from blood, obtained around week 49, from a patient treated with tofacitinib. The receptor set was obtained from a human donor with alopecia areata.

The CDR3, as DNA: TGTGCCAGCAGCCAACGACTAGCGGTGCCTACCGAGCAGTACTTC. Its protein is CASSQRLAVPTEQYF. V gene TRBV4-2 combines with J gene TRBJ2-7; 9 bases fit TRBD2. CDR3 length equals 15 residues. Germline CDR1 is LGHNA and CDR2 is YNFKEQ. Germline trimming cut 2 bases from V and 6 bases from J; bases unmatched to any gene: 8.

This chain joins TRBV29-1 and TRBJ1-5; D is perhaps TRBD1 (5 bases). Per the germline V gene, CDR1 is SQVTM and CDR2 is ANQGSEA. The germline V and J ends were trimmed by 2 bases and 3 bases, with 8 bases remaining between them. This CDR3 is built from 13 residues. The CDR3 reads CSVELGDNQPQHF. DNA of the CDR3: TGCAGCGTTGAACTGGGGGACAATCAGCCCCAGCATTTT.